This T cell receptor (beta chain) stems from a study of blood T cell repertoires in COVID-19. Study details: COVID-19 samples collected from the United States, Italy and Spain covered acute and convalescent phases. Nucleic acid was either cDNA or gDNA, and it came from T cells, B-cell-depleted T cells, or PBMCs.

The germline CDR1 and CDR2 sequences are MGHRA and YSYEKL. The CDR3 has 14 amino acids. Trimming stripped 0 bases from V and 2 bases from J, with 5 bases between. Original processing notes: Estimation of nucleated cell counts was performed using reference gene primer amplification. Repertoires were generated with immunoSEQ multiplex PCR, while TCRdb's copy carries only in-frame clones and drops some. The V and J calls and clone size come from that table; D and trimming were worked out from the DNA. This sample has about 84,000 clones; around 88% occur once, and the top ten carry roughly 40%. The genes are TRBV4-1 and TRBJ2-1; D is unresolved. The sequencing sample was made of peripheral blood. This clonotype originated in a man of 80 years or more with active or convalescent COVID-19. The CDR3 DNA reads as TGCGCCAGCAGCCAAGACTCCCCCTACAATGAGCAGTTCTTC. It specifies CASSQDSPYNEQFF.